The rows below give T cell receptor beta chains drawn from one sample of a study of T cell repertoires in cytomegalovirus infection. TCRdb reprocessed the reads with MiXCR, giving one entry per CDR3 protein. The sample contains about 680,000 distinct CDR3 sequences, 24% of which appear only once. The specimen was CD8+ T cells from PBMCs. The receptor source for this set is a human donor in good health (CMV status not recorded). Some clones in this sample may be carry-over from other donors' samples. Both conserved end residues are part of each CDR3. A D gene is named only where the DNA matches it firmly. Some rows have no size entry. The others give once, few or many, or a class for an expanded clone.

size	V	D	J	DNA	CDR3
many	TRBV10-1	-	TRBJ1-2	TGCGCCAGCAGTGTAGACTCAAACTATGGCTACACCTTC	CASSVDSNYGYTF
few	TRBV5-6	-	TRBJ2-1	TGTGCCAGCAGCCAGTGGACGGCGGCCGATGAGCAGTTCTTC	CASSQWTAADEQFF
-	TRBV12-3/TRBV12-4	-	TRBJ1-1	TGTGCCAGCAGTTTAGGAGGCACGGGATTCACTGAAGCTTTCTTT	CASSLGGTGFTEAFF
-	TRBV7-9	TRBD2	TRBJ2-3	TGTGCCAGCAGCTCTACGCACCGGGGACTACGTCCAGATACGCAGTATTTT	CASSSTHRGLRPDTQYF
few	TRBV7-9	-	TRBJ1-2	TGTGCCAGCAGCCCCGGGATTAACTATGGCTACACCTTC	CASSPGINYGYTF
many	TRBV7-9	TRBD1	TRBJ2-1	TGTGCCAGCAGCTGGACAGGGAGGCTTGGGAATGAGCAGTTCTTC	CASSWTGRLGNEQFF
-	TRBV20-1	-	TRBJ2-1	TGCAGTGCCACGCAACAGGGACTCGGAAGTTACAATGAGCAGTTCTTC	CSATQQGLGSYNEQFF
-	TRBV20-1	-	TRBJ1-2	TGCAGTGCTAGAGAGAAGGGTTGGGGCTACACCTTC	CSAREKGWGYTF
once	TRBV2	-	TRBJ1-2	TGTGCCAGCAGCCTGACGGGGCGTTTTGGCTACACCTTC	CASSLTGRFGYTF
many	TRBV7-6	-	TRBJ2-1	TGTGCCAGCAGCTTAGATGGTCGAAAGCAGTTCTTC	CASSLDGRKQFF
few	TRBV25-1	TRBD1	TRBJ1-6	TGTGCCAGCAGTGAACCACAGGGGGCTAGTTCACCCCTCCACTTT	CASSEPQGASSPLHF
-	TRBV7-9	-	TRBJ2-1	TGTGCCAGCAGATCCCTTACAGGGAGTCAGAGTGAGCAGTTCTTC	CASRSLTGSQSEQFF
-	TRBV5-4	-	TRBJ2-3	TGTGCCAGCAGCCCTTGGGGGGGGCCCACAGATACGCAGTATTTT	CASSPWGGPTDTQYF
few	TRBV27	TRBD2	TRBJ2-3	TGTGCCAGCAGTTTAAGGACTAGCGGGGGCCCTTATAGCACAGATACGCAGTATTTT	CASSLRTSGGPYSTDTQYF
few	TRBV7-9	TRBD2	TRBJ2-3	TGTGCCAGCAGCTCCACTCTAGCGGGGGCTAGCACAGATACGCAGTATTTT	CASSSTLAGASTDTQYF
-	TRBV20-1	-	TRBJ2-5	TGCAGTGCTAGAGTTCTTCCGGCAGGGGAAGAGACCCAGTACTTC	CSARVLPAGEETQYF
many	TRBV7-3	-	TRBJ2-3	TGTGCCAGCAGCTTAATGTCTATGGCCTCTAGTAGCACAGATACGCAGTATTTT	CASSLMSMASSSTDTQYF
once	TRBV3-1	-	TRBJ1-2	TGTGCCAGCAGCCAAGACCTACCCAGTACCTATGGCTACACCTTC	CASSQDLPSTYGYTF
-	TRBV29-1	-	TRBJ1-1	TGCAGCGTTCCGACACGTCACGAAGCTTTCTTT	CSVPTRHEAFF
-	TRBV4-1	-	TRBJ2-4	TGCGCCAGCAGCCAAGAGGGGAGCAGGGCCTCCAAAAACATTCAGTACTTC	CASSQEGSRASKNIQYF
-	TRBV6-1	TRBD1	TRBJ2-3	TGTGTCAGCAGGCCCGGGACAGCCGACCGTATGGGAGATACGCAGTATTTT	CVSRPGTADRMGDTQYF
few	TRBV15	-	TRBJ2-7	TGTGCCACCAGCAGTTCAGACAGGACCGATTCCTACGAGCAGTACTTC	CATSSSDRTDSYEQYF
-	TRBV19	-	TRBJ1-5	TGTGCCAGTAGTATAGTAGGGGCACCTCCCACTCAGCCCCAGCATTTT	CASSIVGAPPTQPQHF
few	TRBV6-5	-	TRBJ2-5	TGTGCCAGCAGTTACTCGGATACCCCCGACCGAGAGACCCAGTACTTC	CASSYSDTPDRETQYF
few	TRBV19	-	TRBJ2-5	TGTGCCAGTAGTAGTGGACTCCCGGTAGGAGAGACCCAGTACTTC	CASSSGLPVGETQYF
-	TRBV19	-	TRBJ1-1	TGTGCCAGTACCAAAGGGGCGCTTGGAGCTTTCTTT	CASTKGALGAFF
many	TRBV7-9	-	TRBJ1-2	TGTGCCAGCAGCCCTGACGGGGGAGGCTACACCTTC	CASSPDGGGYTF
-	TRBV7-9	-	TRBJ2-7	TGTGCCAGCAGCTCCGCCGTGCAGGGCTACTCCTACGAGCAGTACTTC	CASSSAVQGYSYEQYF
once	TRBV6-5	-	TRBJ2-1	TGTGCCAGCAGGGGGACGGGGATTACTGAGCAGTTCTTC	CASRGTGITEQFF
many	TRBV28	-	TRBJ1-1	TGTGCCAGCAACGGGGCCCTGAACACTGAAGCTTTCTTT	CASNGALNTEAFF
-	TRBV27	-	TRBJ1-2	TGTGCCAGCAGTTCCAGCTCTAACTATGGCTACACCTTC	CASSSSSNYGYTF
-	TRBV5-6	-	TRBJ1-2	TGTGCCAGCAGCCCCTTTTGGGACCTTAACTATGGCTACACCTTC	CASSPFWDLNYGYTF
once	TRBV14	TRBD2	TRBJ2-7	TGTGCCAGCAGCCCAACACCGGGACTAGCGGGGGGATACGAGCAGTACTTC	CASSPTPGLAGGYEQYF
many	TRBV7-9	TRBD1	TRBJ2-7	TGTGCCAGCAGCCTTTCGACAGGGGGCGCAGGTCTGTACGAGCAGTACTTC	CASSLSTGGAGLYEQYF
few	TRBV4-1	-	TRBJ2-5	TGCGCCAGCAGCCAAGATAGGAGGAAGACCCAGTACTTC	CASSQDRRKTQYF
-	TRBV28	-	TRBJ1-5	TGTGCCAGCAGTGCCACAGGGTTGGGAGATCAGCCCCAGCATTTT	CASSATGLGDQPQHF
few	TRBV7-2	-	TRBJ1-2	TGTGCCAGCAGCTTAGACATCAGTCTCCACACCTTC	CASSLDISLHTF
many	TRBV12-3/TRBV12-4	-	TRBJ2-3	TGTGCCAGCAGTTTAAGGGCAGTACCTACTAGCACAGATACGCAGTATTTT	CASSLRAVPTSTDTQYF
-	TRBV5-6	TRBD1	TRBJ1-1	TGTGCCAGCAGCGGCAGGGGGCCTTCTGAAGCTTTCTTT	CASSGRGPSEAFF
-	TRBV20-1	TRBD1	TRBJ2-7	TGCAGTGCCACCGTCCGAGACAGGGGGCTCGAGCAGTACTTC	CSATVRDRGLEQYF
-	TRBV7-2	-	TRBJ1-2	TGTGCCAGCAGCTCAAGCCCGACCGTTAGCTACACCTTC	CASSSSPTVSYTF